The text below deals with one TCR beta chain. Its antigen is unidentified. The V and J ends lost 4 bases and 1 base, in that order; junction bases with no gene match: 8. Per germline, CDR1 SGHRS and CDR2 YFSETQ. The CDR3 totals 15 residues. This entry is derived from a study of shared clonotypes between healthy human individuals. Data came from immunoSEQ multiplex PCR; TCRdb stores just in-frame clones and leaves some out. Among 600,000 to 750,000 clones listed, less than 80% were seen once. Study-level results: Memory subsets generally showed lower estimated richness than naive subsets.

V and J are TRBV5-1 and TRBJ2-7; 7 bases fit TRBD2. The sequencing input was memory CD4+ T cells sorted from blood. Subset reported: CD45RA-negative fraction. The receptor was derived from a woman aged 30 to 39 in good health. This CDR3 is CASSPSREWSYEQYF. The CDR3 DNA sequence: TGCGCCAGCAGCCCCTCGCGGGAGTGGTCCTACGAGCAGTACTTC.